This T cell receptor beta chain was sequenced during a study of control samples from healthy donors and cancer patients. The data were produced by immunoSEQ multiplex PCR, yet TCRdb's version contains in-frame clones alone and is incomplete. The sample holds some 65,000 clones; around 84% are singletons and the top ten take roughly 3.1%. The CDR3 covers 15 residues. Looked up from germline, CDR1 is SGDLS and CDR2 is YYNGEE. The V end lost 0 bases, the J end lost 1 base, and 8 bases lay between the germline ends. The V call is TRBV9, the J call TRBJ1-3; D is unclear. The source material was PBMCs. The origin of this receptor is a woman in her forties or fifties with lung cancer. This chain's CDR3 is CASSVAWGSGNTIYF. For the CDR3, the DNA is TGTGCCAGCAGCGTAGCTTGGGGATCTGGAAACACCATATATTTT.